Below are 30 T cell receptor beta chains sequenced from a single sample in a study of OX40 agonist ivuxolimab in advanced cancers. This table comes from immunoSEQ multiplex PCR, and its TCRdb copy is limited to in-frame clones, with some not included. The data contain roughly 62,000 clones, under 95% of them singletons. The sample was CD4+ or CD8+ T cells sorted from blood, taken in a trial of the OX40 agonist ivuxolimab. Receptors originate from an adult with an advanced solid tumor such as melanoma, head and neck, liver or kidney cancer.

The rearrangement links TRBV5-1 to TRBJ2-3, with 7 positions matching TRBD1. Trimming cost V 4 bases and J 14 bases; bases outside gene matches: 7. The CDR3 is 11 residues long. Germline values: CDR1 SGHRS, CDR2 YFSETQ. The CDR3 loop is CASSTRDRRYF. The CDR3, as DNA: TGCGCCAGCAGCACCCGGGACAGAAGGTATTTT. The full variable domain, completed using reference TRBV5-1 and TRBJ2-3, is KAGVTQTPRYLIKTRGQQVTLSCSPISGHRSVSWYQQTPGQGLQFLFEYFSETQRNKGNFPGRFSGRQFSNSRSEMNVSTLELGDSALYLCASSTRDRRYFGPGTRLTVL.

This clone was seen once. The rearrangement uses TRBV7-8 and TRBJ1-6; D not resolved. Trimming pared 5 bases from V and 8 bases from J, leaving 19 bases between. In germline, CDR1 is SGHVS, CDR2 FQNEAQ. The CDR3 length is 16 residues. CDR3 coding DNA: TGTGCCAGCAGCCCAGAGGGAGGGAGAGGTGATTCACCCCTCCACTTT. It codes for CASSPEGGRGDSPLHF.

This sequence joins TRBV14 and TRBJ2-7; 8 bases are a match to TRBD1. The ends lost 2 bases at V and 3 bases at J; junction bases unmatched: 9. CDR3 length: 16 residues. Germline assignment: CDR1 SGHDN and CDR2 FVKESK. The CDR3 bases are TGTGCCAGCAGCCAATATTTCGACAGGGGAAGCTACGAGCAGTACTTC. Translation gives CASSQYFDRGSYEQYF. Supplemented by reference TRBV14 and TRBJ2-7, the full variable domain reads EAGVTQFPSHSVIEKGQTVTLRCDPISGHDNLYWYRRVMGKEIKFLLHFVKESKQDESGMPNNRFLAERTGGTYSTLKVQPAELEDSGVYFCASSQYFDRGSYEQYFGPGTRLTVT.

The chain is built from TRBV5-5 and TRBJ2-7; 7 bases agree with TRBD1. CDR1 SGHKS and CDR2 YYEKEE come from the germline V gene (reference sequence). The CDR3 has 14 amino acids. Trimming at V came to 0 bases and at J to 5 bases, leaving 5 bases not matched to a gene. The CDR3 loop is CASSLVTGVNEQYF. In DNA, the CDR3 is TGTGCCAGCAGCTTGGTTACAGGGGTAAACGAGCAGTACTTC.

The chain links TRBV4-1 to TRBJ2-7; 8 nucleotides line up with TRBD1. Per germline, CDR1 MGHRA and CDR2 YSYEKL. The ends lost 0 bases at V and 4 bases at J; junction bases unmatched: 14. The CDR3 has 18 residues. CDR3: CASSQEVMVLGQVYEQYF. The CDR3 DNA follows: TGCGCCAGCAGCCAAGAAGTTATGGTATTGGGACAGGTTTACGAGCAGTACTTC.

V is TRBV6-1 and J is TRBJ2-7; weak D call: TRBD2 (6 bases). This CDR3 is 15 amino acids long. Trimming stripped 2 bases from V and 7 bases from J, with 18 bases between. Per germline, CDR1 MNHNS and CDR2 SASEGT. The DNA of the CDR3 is TGTGCCAGCAGTGAAACCCCCCTGCGGGCGGGGGAGCAGTACTTC. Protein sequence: CASSETPLRAGEQYF.

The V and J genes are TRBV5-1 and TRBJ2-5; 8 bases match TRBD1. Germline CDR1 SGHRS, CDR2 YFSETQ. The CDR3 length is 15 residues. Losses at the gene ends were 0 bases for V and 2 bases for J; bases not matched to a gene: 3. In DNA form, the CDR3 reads TGCGCCAGCAGCTTGGCCGGGACAGGACAAGAGACCCAGTACTTC. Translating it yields CASSLAGTGQETQYF.

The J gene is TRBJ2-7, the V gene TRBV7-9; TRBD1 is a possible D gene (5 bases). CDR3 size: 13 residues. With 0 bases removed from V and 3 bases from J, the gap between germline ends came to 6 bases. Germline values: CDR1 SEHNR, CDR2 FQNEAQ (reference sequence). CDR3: CASSLAGDYEQYF. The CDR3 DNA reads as TGTGCCAGCAGCTTAGCAGGGGACTACGAGCAGTACTTC.

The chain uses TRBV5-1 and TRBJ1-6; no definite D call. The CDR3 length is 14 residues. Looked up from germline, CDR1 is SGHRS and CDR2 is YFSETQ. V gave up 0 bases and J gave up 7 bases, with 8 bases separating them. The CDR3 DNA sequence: TGCGCCAGCAGCTTGGGCCAGGTCAATTCACCCCTCCACTTT. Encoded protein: CASSLGQVNSPLHF.

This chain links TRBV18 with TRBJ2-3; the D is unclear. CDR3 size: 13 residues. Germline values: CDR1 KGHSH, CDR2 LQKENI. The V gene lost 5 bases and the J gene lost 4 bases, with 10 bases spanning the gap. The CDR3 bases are TGTGCCAGCTCAACACTAACTTCAGATACGCAGTATTTT. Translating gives CASSTLTSDTQYF. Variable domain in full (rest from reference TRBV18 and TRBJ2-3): NAGVMQNPRHLVRRRGQEARLRCSPMKGHSHVYWYRQLPEEGLKFMVYLQKENIIDESGMPKERFSAEFPKEGPSILRIQQVVRGDSAAYFCASSTLTSDTQYFGPGTRLTVL.

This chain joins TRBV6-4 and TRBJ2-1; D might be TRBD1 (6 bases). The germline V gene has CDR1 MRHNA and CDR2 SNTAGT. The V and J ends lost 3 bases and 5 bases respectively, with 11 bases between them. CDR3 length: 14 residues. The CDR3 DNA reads TGTGCCAGCAGTGATACAGGGTTTAACAATGAGCAGTTCTTC. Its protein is CASSDTGFNNEQFF.

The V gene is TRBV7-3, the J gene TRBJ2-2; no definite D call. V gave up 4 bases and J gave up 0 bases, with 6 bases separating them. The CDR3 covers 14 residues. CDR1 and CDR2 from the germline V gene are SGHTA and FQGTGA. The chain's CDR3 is CASSSASNTGELFF. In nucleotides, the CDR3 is TGTGCCAGCAGCTCAGCTTCGAACACCGGGGAGCTGTTTTTT.

The CDR3 loop reads CASSMDRGYGYTF. CDR3 sequence (DNA): TGTGCCAGCAGCATGGACAGAGGCTATGGCTACACCTTC. The genes are TRBV11-3 and TRBJ1-2, with D possibly matching TRBD1 (6 bases). The germline V and J ends were trimmed by 5 bases and 4 bases, with 11 bases remaining between them. The CDR3 extends over 13 amino acids. Looked up from germline, CDR1 is SGHNT and CDR2 is YENEEA.

The CDR3 bases are TGTGCCAGCAAGGGACAGGGAAATGAAAAACTGTTTTTT. It specifies CASKGQGNEKLFF. The chain uses TRBV6-5 and TRBJ1-4; 9 bases are shared with TRBD1. The CDR3 loop spans 13 amino acids. Germline V CDR1 and CDR2: MNHEY, SVGAGI. Trimming removed 7 bases from V and 5 bases from J; junction bases left unmatched: 2.

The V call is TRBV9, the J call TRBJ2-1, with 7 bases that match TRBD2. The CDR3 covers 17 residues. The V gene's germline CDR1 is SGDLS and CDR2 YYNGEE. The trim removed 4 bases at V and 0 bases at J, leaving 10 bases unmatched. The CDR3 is CASSLAAGPSSYNEQFF. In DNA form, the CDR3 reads TGTGCCAGCAGCCTTGCAGCGGGGCCGAGCTCCTACAATGAGCAGTTCTTC.

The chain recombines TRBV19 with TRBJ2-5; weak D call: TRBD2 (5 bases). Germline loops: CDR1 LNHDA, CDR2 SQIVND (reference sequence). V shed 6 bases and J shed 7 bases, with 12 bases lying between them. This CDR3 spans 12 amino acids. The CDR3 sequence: CASSVLGGTQYF. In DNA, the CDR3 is TGTGCCAGTAGCGTCCTCGGAGGGACCCAGTACTTC. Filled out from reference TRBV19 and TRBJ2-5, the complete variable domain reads DGGITQSPKYLFRKEGQNVTLSCEQNLNHDAMYWYRQDPGQGLRLIYYSQIVNDFQKGDIAEGYSVSREKKESFPLTVTSAQKNPTAFYLCASSVLGGTQYFGPGTRLLVL.

The CDR3 spells CAISVDRDTEAFF. DNA of the CDR3: TGTGCCATCTCTGTCGACAGGGACACTGAAGCTTTCTTT. The V and J genes are TRBV6-6 and TRBJ1-1; 7 bases fit TRBD1. Germline V gene sequence: CDR1 MNHNY, CDR2 SVGAGI (reference sequence). Trimming at V came to 10 bases and at J to 3 bases, leaving 8 bases not matched to a gene. The CDR3 length is 13 residues.

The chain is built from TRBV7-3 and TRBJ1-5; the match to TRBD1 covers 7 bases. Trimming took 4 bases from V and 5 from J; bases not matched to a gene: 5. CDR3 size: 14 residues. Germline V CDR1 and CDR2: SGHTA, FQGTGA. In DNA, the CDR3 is TGTGCCAGCAGCTCTACAGGGGATTATCAGCCCCAGCATTTT. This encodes CASSSTGDYQPQHF. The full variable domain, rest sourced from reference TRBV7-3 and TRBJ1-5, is GAGVSQTPSNKVTEKGKYVELRCDPISGHTALYWYRQSLGQGPEFLIYFQGTGAADDSGLPNDRFFAVRPEGSVSTLKIQRTERGDSAVYLCASSSTGDYQPQHFGDGTRLSIL.

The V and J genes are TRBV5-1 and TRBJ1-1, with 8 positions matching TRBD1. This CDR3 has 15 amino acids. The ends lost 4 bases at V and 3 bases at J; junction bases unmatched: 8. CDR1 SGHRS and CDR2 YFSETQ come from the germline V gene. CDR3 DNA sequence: TGCGCCAGCAGCCTGGGACAGGCTGGGGACACTGAAGCTTTCTTT. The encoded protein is CASSLGQAGDTEAFF.

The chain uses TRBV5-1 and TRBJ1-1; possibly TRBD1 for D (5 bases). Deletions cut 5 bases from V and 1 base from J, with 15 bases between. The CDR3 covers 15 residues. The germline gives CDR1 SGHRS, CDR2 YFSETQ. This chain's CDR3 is CASRPPGRPNTEAFF. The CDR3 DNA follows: TGCGCCAGCAGGCCTCCGGGACGGCCGAACACTGAAGCTTTCTTT. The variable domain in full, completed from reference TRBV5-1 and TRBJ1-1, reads KAGVTQTPRYLIKTRGQQVTLSCSPISGHRSVSWYQQTPGQGLQFLFEYFSETQRNKGNFPGRFSGRQFSNSRSEMNVSTLELGDSALYLCASRPPGRPNTEAFFGQGTRLTVV.

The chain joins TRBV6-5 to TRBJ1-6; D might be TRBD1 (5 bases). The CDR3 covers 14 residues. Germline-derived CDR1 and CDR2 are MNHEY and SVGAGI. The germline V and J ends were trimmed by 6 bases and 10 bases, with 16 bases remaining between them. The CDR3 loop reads CASSPNRRGSPLHF. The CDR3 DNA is TGTGCCAGCAGCCCCAACAGGCGAGGATCACCCCTCCACTTT.

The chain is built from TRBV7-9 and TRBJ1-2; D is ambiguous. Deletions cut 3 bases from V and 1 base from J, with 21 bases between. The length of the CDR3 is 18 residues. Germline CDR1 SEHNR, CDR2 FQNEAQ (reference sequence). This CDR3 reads CASSFIGGRVEGNYGYTF. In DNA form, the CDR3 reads TGTGCCAGCAGCTTTATCGGAGGGCGCGTGGAGGGTAACTATGGCTACACCTTC.

The CDR3 region is CASSYREEKLFF. CDR3 coding DNA: TGTGCCAGCAGTTACAGGGAGGAAAAACTGTTTTTT. The V call is TRBV6-6, the J call TRBJ1-4; D gene ambiguous. The V end lost 2 bases, the J end lost 8 bases, and 6 bases lay between the germline ends. Germline loops: CDR1 MNHNY, CDR2 SVGAGI (reference sequence). The CDR3 length is 12 residues.

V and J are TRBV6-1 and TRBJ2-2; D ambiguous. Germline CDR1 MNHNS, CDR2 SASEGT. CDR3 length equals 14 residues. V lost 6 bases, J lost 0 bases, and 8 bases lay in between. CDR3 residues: CASSYGPNTGELFF. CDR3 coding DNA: TGTGCCAGCAGCTATGGACCGAACACCGGGGAGCTGTTTTTT.

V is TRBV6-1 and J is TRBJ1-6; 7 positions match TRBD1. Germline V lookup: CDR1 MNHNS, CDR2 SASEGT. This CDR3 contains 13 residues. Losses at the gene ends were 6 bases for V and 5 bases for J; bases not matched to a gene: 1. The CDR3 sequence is CASRGQNNSPLHF. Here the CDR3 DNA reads TGTGCCAGCAGGGGACAGAATAATTCACCCCTCCACTTT.

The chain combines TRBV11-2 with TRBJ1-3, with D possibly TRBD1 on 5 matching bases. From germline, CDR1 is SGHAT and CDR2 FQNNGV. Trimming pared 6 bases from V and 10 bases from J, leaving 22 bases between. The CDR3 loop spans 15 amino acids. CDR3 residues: CASRSRGTGFDTIYF. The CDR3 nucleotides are TGTGCCAGCAGATCTAGAGGGACGGGTTTTGATACCATATATTTT. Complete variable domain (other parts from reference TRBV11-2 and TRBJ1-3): EAGVAQSPRYKIIEKRQSVAFWCNPISGHATLYWYQQILGQGPKLLIQFQNNGVVDDSQLPKDRFSAERLKGVDSTLKIQPAKLEDSAVYLCASRSRGTGFDTIYFGEGSWLTVV.

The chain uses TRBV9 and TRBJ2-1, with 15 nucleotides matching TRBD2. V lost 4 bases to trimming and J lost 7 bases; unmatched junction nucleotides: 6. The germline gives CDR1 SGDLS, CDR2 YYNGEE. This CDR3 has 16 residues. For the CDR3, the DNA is TGTGCCAGCAGCTCAGGACTAGCGGGAGGGGTAAATGAGCAGTTCTTC. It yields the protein CASSSGLAGGVNEQFF.

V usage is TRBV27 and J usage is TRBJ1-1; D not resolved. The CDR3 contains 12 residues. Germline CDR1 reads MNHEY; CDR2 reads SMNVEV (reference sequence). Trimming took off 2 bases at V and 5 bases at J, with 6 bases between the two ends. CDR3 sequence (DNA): TGTGCCAGCAGTTTAAGAAGGACTGAAGCTTTCTTT. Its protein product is CASSLRRTEAFF.

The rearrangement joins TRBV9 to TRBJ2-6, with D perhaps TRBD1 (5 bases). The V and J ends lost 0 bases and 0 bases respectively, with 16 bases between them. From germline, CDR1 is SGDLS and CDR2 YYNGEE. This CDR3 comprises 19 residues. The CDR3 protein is CASSVGVGADYSGANVLTF. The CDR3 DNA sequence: TGTGCCAGCAGCGTAGGGGTTGGGGCGGATTACTCTGGGGCCAACGTCCTGACTTTC.

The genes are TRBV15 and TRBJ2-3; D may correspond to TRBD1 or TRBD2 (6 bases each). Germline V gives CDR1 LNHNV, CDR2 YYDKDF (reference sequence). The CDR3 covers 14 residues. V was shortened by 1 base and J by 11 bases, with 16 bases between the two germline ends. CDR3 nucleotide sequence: TGTGCCACCAGCAGAGTGACGGGGGACACTGTGCAGTATTTT. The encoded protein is CATSRVTGDTVQYF.